A single sample is the source of the 12 T cell receptor beta chains below, sequenced in a study of cytomegalovirus exposure and HLA in healthy donors. The PCR contained 60 Vbeta and 13 Jbeta primers. The assay was immunoSEQ multiplex PCR, and TCRdb's table has in-frame clones only and misses some. The data contain over 85,000 clones, roughly 73% of them singletons. The sequencing input was PBMCs. The receptor source for this set is a woman between 40 and 50 years old in good health and CMV-seronegative.

The DNA of the CDR3 is TGTGCCAGCAGCTTATCAGGTTTTAATGAAGCTTTCTTT. It is translated as CASSLSGFNEAFF. V and J are TRBV7-2 and TRBJ1-1; D remains unclear. Germline V gives CDR1 SGHTA, CDR2 FQGNSA. V was cut by 2 bases and J by 7 bases, with 11 bases left in between. The CDR3 consists of 13 residues.

The rearrangement joins TRBV7-9 to TRBJ2-1, with 9 bases identical to TRBD2. V was pared by 9 bases and J by 9 bases, with 3 bases of the junction left unmatched. Germline CDR1 SEHNR, CDR2 FQNEAQ (reference sequence). The length of the CDR3 is 11 residues. The CDR3 region is CASLTSGEQFF. CDR3 bases: TGTGCCAGTTTGACTAGCGGTGAGCAGTTCTTC. The full variable domain, rest sourced from reference TRBV7-9 and TRBJ2-1, is DTGVSQNPRHKITKRGQNVTFRCDPISEHNRLYWYRQTLGQGPEFLTYFQNEAQLEKSRLLSDRFSAERPKGSFSTLEIQRTEQGDSAMYLCASLTSGEQFFGPGTRLTVL.

As to this clone: One junction end does not reproduce the germline sequence, and a read error may be involved. The rearrangement joins TRBV4-3 to TRBJ1-6; D is undetermined. Germline V gives CDR1 LGHNA, CDR2 YSLEER. The length of the CDR3 is 15 residues. CDR3 nucleotide sequence: TGCGCCAGCAGCCAAGAGGGCAGCCGTAATTCACCCCTCAACTTT. Its protein product is CASSQEGSRNSPLNF.

J is TRBJ1-5 and V is TRBV30, with TRBD1 matching 7 bases. V lost 1 base to trimming and J lost 7 bases; unmatched junction nucleotides: 4. This CDR3 contains 13 residues. Germline V gene sequence: CDR1 GTSNPN, CDR2 SVGIG (reference sequence). CDR3 residues: CAWSGQGKQPQHF. The CDR3 region has the DNA TGTGCCTGGAGTGGACAGGGTAAGCAGCCCCAGCATTTT. Full variable domain (rest looked up from reference TRBV30 and TRBJ1-5): SQTIHQWPATLVQPVGSPLSLECTVEGTSNPNLYWYRQAAGRGLQLLFYSVGIGQISSEVPQNLSASRPQDRQFILSSKKLLLSDSGFYLCAWSGQGKQPQHFGDGTRLSIL.

This sequence joins TRBV4-1 and TRBJ1-2; 8 positions agree with TRBD1. V lost 4 bases, J lost 8 bases, and 12 bases stayed unmatched. This CDR3 comprises 15 residues. Per the germline V gene, CDR1 is MGHRA and CDR2 is YSYEKL. The CDR3 reads CASSPTLQGAKGYTF. The DNA of the CDR3 is TGCGCCAGCAGCCCCACCCTTCAGGGGGCGAAAGGCTACACCTTC.

The J gene is TRBJ2-7, the V gene TRBV30; 13 nucleotides line up with TRBD2. With 5 bases clipped from V and 3 bases from J, the junction kept 7 bases outside the gene matches. CDR3 length: 15 residues. The V gene's germline CDR1 is GTSNPN and CDR2 SVGIG (reference sequence). DNA for the CDR3: TGTGCCTGGGGGGGTCGACTAGCGGGGGGCTACGAGCAGTACTTC. Translation gives CAWGGRLAGGYEQYF.

This clone has only a few counts. This chain links TRBV12-5 with TRBJ1-4; 11 nucleotides line up with TRBD1. The germline CDR1 and CDR2 sequences are LGHNT and FRNRAP. Unmatched junction bases numbered 5, after V lost 2 bases and J lost 6 bases. There are 16 residues in the CDR3. This CDR3 is CASGLLRTGGYEKLFF. The CDR3 bases are TGTGCTAGTGGTTTGCTCCGGACAGGGGGCTATGAAAAACTGTTTTTT.

The chain couples TRBV2 to TRBJ1-1; 8 bases match TRBD1. CDR1 and CDR2 from the germline V gene are SNHLY and FYNNEI. The junction had 3 bases not matched to a gene; V was cut back by 8 bases and J by 7 bases. CDR3 length: 11 amino acids. CDR3 in DNA: TGTGCCAGCGAGGGGACAGGTGAAGCTTTCTTT. This sequence encodes CASEGTGEAFF.

The V gene is TRBV4-1, the J gene TRBJ2-1; no definite D call. From germline, CDR1 is MGHRA and CDR2 YSYEKL. The CDR3 is 13 residues long. V lost 1 base and J lost 12, with 13 bases in between. The CDR3: CASSQGPTSAQFF. In nucleotides, the CDR3 is TGCGCCAGCAGCCAAGGTCCGACTTCCGCGCAGTTCTTC.

The chain recombines TRBV2 with TRBJ2-7, with 14 bases that match TRBD2. Germline lookup yields CDR1 SNHLY and CDR2 FYNNEI. The V and J ends lost 6 bases and 5 bases, in that order; junction bases with no gene match: 9. CDR3 length equals 16 residues. The CDR3 DNA follows: TGTGCCAGCAGCCCCAGACTAGCGGGGGGGATCGACGAGCAGTACTTC. The encoded protein is CASSPRLAGGIDEQYF.

The gene calls are TRBV6-4 and TRBJ1-1; D not resolved. The length of the CDR3 is 14 residues. V was pared by 2 bases and J by 6 bases, with 13 bases between. Looked up from germline, CDR1 is MRHNA and CDR2 is SNTAGT. The DNA of the CDR3 is TGTGCCAGCAGTGACGGTCGGGGAGGGTCTGAAGCTTTCTTT. Protein sequence: CASSDGRGGSEAFF.

V gene TRBV19 combines with J gene TRBJ1-6, with D perhaps matching TRBD1 (5 bases). The CDR3 loop spans 14 amino acids. V was cut by 3 bases and J by 7 bases, with 10 bases left in between. CDR1 and CDR2 (germline): LNHDA, SQIVND (reference sequence). The CDR3 is CASSIRVDNSPLHF. The DNA of the CDR3 is TGTGCCAGTAGTATCAGGGTCGACAATTCACCCCTCCACTTT. The full variable domain, completed using reference TRBV19 and TRBJ1-6, is DGGITQSPKYLFRKEGQNVTLSCEQNLNHDAMYWYRQDPGQGLRLIYYSQIVNDFQKGDIAEGYSVSREKKESFPLTVTSAQKNPTAFYLCASSIRVDNSPLHFGNGTRLTVT.